The T cell receptor (beta chain) under discussion was sequenced for a study of T cell repertoires in cytomegalovirus infection. Study overall: Recently identified HLA-C-restricted CMV epitopes were used, and well-studied HLA-B-restricted CMV epitopes were used as well. Carrying CMV and the relevant HLA type showed in public TCR beta signatures.

Trimming cost V 5 bases and J 4 bases; bases outside gene matches: 9. From germline, CDR1 is SGHTA and CDR2 FQGNSA. CDR3 length equals 15 residues. Each CDR3 protein is one row after TCRdb ran MiXCR on the reads. The sample holds approximately 1,000,000 distinct CDR3 sequences; about a third are singletons and the top ten take around 15%. In its sample, this clonotype was seen a few times. Its antigen is not known. The clonotype was recovered from a human donor in good health (CMV status not recorded). Some clones in this sample may be carry-over from other donors' samples. The sequenced sample was cultured CD8+ T cells from PBMCs, obtained from culture after CMV antigen stimulation. V gene TRBV7-2 combines with J gene TRBJ2-5, with 8 bases matching TRBD1. Here the CDR3 reads CASSLGQGVLETQYF. In DNA form, the CDR3 reads TGTGCCAGCAGCCTTGGACAGGGCGTGTTAGAGACCCAGTACTTC. The full variable domain, rest sourced from reference TRBV7-2 and TRBJ2-5, is GAGVSQSPSNKVTEKGKDVELRCDPISGHTALYWYRQSLGQGLEFLIYFQGNSAPDKSGLPSDRFSAERTGGSVSTLTIQRTQQEDSAVYLCASSLGQGVLETQYFGPGTRLLVL.